The rows below give T cell receptor beta chains drawn from one sample of a study of blood T cells in healthy people across ages. TCRdb itself ran the 5' RACE reads through MiXCR, one entry per CDR3 protein. The repertoire holds about 1.4 million distinct CDR3 sequences, with roughly 59% as singletons. Specimen: blood. These receptors all come from a man younger than 35 in good health. Both conserved end residues are part of each CDR3. Each record gives: D gene, clone size, V gene, J gene, CDR3 protein, CDR3 DNA. A D gene is named only where the DNA matches it firmly. A row's size may be missing; if present it is once, few, many or a size class.

>NA|NA|TRBV25-1|TRBJ2-6
CASSDRPGANVLTF
TGTGCCAGCAGTGATCGGCCTGGGGCCAACGTCCTGACTTTC
>NA|NA|TRBV12-3/TRBV12-4|TRBJ1-6
CASSPDAHYNSPLHF
TGTGCCAGCAGCCCGGACGCCCATTATAATTCACCCCTCCACTTT
>TRBD2|NA|TRBV11-2|TRBJ2-1
CASSSFGGLAGSSYNEQFF
TGTGCCAGCAGCTCTTTTGGGGGACTAGCGGGAAGTTCCTACAATGAGCAGTTCTTC
>NA|NA|TRBV2|TRBJ2-4
CASSEEGYKNIQYF
TGTGCCAGCAGTGAAGAGGGGTACAAAAACATTCAGTACTTC
>TRBD2|NA|TRBV10-3|TRBJ2-3
CAISDAGGTDTQYF
TGTGCCATCAGTGACGCGGGAGGAACAGATACGCAGTATTTT
>NA|few|TRBV7-9|TRBJ2-1
CASSLIEVDEQFF
TGTGCCAGCAGCTTAATCGAGGTGGACGAGCAGTTCTTC
>NA|few|TRBV28|TRBJ2-5
CASSLGYEETQYF
TGTGCCAGCAGTTTGGGATACGAGGAGACCCAGTACTTC
>TRBD1|NA|TRBV10-3|TRBJ2-7
CATTGTGNSYEQYF
TGTGCCACCACCGGGACAGGGAACTCCTACGAGCAGTACTTC
>TRBD1|NA|TRBV28|TRBJ1-2
CASSLQGDLYSYTF
TGTGCCAGCAGTTTGCAGGGGGACCTGTATAGCTACACCTTC
>NA|NA|TRBV4-1|TRBJ2-4
CASSQDRAGVPYEQYF
TGCGCCAGCAGCCAAGATAGGGCAGGGGTTCCGTATGAGCAGTACTTC
>NA|NA|TRBV11-2|TRBJ2-3
CASSLDPDWTLTDTQYF
TGTGCCAGCAGCTTAGATCCGGACTGGACCCTCACAGATACGCAGTATTTT
>TRBD2|NA|TRBV20-1|TRBJ2-1
CSYERISGRDNEQFF
TGCAGTTACGAAAGGATTAGCGGGAGGGACAATGAGCAGTTCTTC
>NA|NA|TRBV7-2|TRBJ1-3
CASSLGHPSSGNTIYF
TGTGCCAGCAGCTTAGGTCATCCCAGCTCTGGAAACACCATATATTTT
>NA|NA|TRBV5-5|TRBJ2-7
CASSVGAPTYEQYF
TGTGCCAGCAGCGTGGGGGCACCTACCTACGAGCAGTACTTC
>NA|NA|TRBV6-1|TRBJ2-5
CASSEAHWTQFLETQYF
TGTGCCAGCAGTGAAGCCCATTGGACCCAATTCTTGGAGACCCAGTACTTC
>TRBD1|NA|TRBV4-3|TRBJ1-2
CVSSQEPFRTGRDGYTF
TGCGTCAGCAGCCAAGAGCCATTTAGGACAGGGAGAGATGGCTACACCTTC
>NA|NA|TRBV27|TRBJ1-2
CASSPETHANYGYTF
TGTGCCAGCAGCCCGGAAACCCATGCTAACTATGGCTACACCTTC
>NA|NA|TRBV20-1|TRBJ1-5
CSAAGVAQPQHF
TGCAGTGCCGCAGGGGTGGCGCAGCCCCAGCATTTT
>NA|once|TRBV7-9|TRBJ2-1
CASSFRTFDNEQFF
TGTGCCAGCAGCTTTCGCACCTTCGACAATGAGCAGTTCTTC
>TRBD2|NA|TRBV4-2|TRBJ2-2
CASSLPSGGNTGELFF
TGTGCCAGCAGCCTCCCTAGCGGAGGTAACACCGGGGAGCTGTTTTTT
>NA|NA|TRBV4-3|TRBJ1-4
CASSQVQEKLFF
TGCGCCAGCAGCCAAGTGCAGGAAAAACTGTTTTTT
>TRBD1|NA|TRBV20-1|TRBJ2-2
CSARALSGTGGTGELFF
TGCAGTGCTAGAGCCCTCTCCGGGACAGGGGGCACCGGGGAGCTGTTTTTT
>NA|NA|TRBV12-3/TRBV12-4|TRBJ2-5
CASSLAPGVGETQYF
TGTGCCAGCAGTTTAGCGCCTGGGGTCGGGGAGACCCAGTACTTC
>NA|NA|TRBV4-3|TRBJ2-7
CASSQAERSSYEQYF
TGCGCCAGCAGCCAAGCCGAGCGGAGCTCCTACGAGCAGTACTTC
>TRBD1|few|TRBV20-1|TRBJ2-7
CSARDLTGTGNAYEQYF
TGCAGTGCTAGAGACCTAACCGGGACAGGGAATGCCTACGAGCAGTACTTC
>TRBD2|NA|TRBV5-1|TRBJ2-1
CASSLEGGGAVNEQFF
TGCGCCAGCAGCTTGGAGGGCGGGGGGGCGGTGAATGAGCAGTTCTTC
>TRBD1|NA|TRBV5-1|TRBJ1-4
CASRLTGTGTNEKLFF
TGCGCCAGCAGGCTAACCGGGACAGGGACTAATGAAAAACTGTTTTTT
>NA|NA|TRBV25-1|TRBJ2-1
CASSGSPVSADEQFF
TGTGCCAGCAGTGGATCCCCCGTTTCGGCGGATGAGCAGTTCTTC
>NA|NA|TRBV4-1|TRBJ1-2
CASRDGRGGGYTF
TGCGCCAGTAGAGACGGGCGGGGAGGCGGCTACACCTTC
>NA|many|TRBV29-1|TRBJ2-5
CSDEETQYF
TGCAGTGACGAAGAGACCCAGTACTTC
>NA|NA|TRBV27|TRBJ2-7
CASSSTFRGHEQYF
TGTGCCAGCAGTTCCACCTTCCGGGGACACGAGCAGTACTTC
>TRBD2|NA|TRBV14|TRBJ2-1
CASTLAGASWNEQFF
TGTGCCAGCACCCTAGCGGGGGCCTCCTGGAATGAGCAGTTCTTC
>TRBD2|NA|TRBV13|TRBJ2-1
CASSLSQTSRNEQFF
TGTGCCAGCAGCTTATCCCAGACTAGCCGCAATGAGCAGTTCTTC
>TRBD2|NA|TRBV10-1|TRBJ2-3
CASSESGLVGGTDTQYF
TGCGCCAGCAGTGAGTCGGGACTAGTTGGCGGCACAGATACGCAGTATTTT
>NA|NA|TRBV3-1|TRBJ1-2
CASSQDRGAGYGYTF
TGTGCCAGCAGCCAAGATCGAGGCGCAGGCTATGGCTACACCTTC
>NA|NA|TRBV2|TRBJ1-1
CASSAGQHTEAFF
TGTGCCAGCAGTGCTGGACAGCACACTGAAGCTTTCTTT
>TRBD1|NA|TRBV29-1|TRBJ1-1
CSARTGNSEAFF
TGCAGCGCCCGGACAGGGAATTCTGAAGCTTTCTTT
>NA|NA|TRBV10-3|TRBJ1-4
CAISGPDGHEKLFF
TGTGCCATCAGTGGGCCGGACGGACATGAAAAACTGTTTTTT
>NA|few|TRBV4-2|TRBJ2-7
CASSPELTGTYEQYF
TGTGCCAGCAGCCCGGAACTGACAGGGACTTACGAGCAGTACTTC
>TRBD2|NA|TRBV7-8|TRBJ2-2
CASSPGRAGEWTGELFF
TGTGCCAGCAGCCCAGGGAGGGCGGGAGAGTGGACCGGGGAGCTGTTTTTT
>TRBD2|NA|TRBV20-1|TRBJ2-1
CSAAGTSGEYNEQFF
TGCAGTGCCGCCGGGACTAGCGGGGAGTACAATGAGCAGTTCTTC
>NA|few|TRBV29-1|TRBJ2-3
CSVEDAGEETDTQYF
TGCAGCGTTGAAGACGCAGGGGAGGAGACAGATACGCAGTATTTT
>TRBD2|NA|TRBV10-3|TRBJ2-1
CATQGTSESNEQFF
TGTGCCACACAAGGGACTAGCGAATCCAATGAGCAGTTCTTC
>NA|NA|TRBV2|TRBJ2-5
CASTRGYQETQYF
TGTGCCAGCACCCGGGGGTACCAAGAGACCCAGTACTTC
>TRBD1|NA|TRBV20-1|TRBJ2-1
CSCRDRGPYNEQFF
TGCAGTTGCCGGGACAGGGGCCCCTACAATGAGCAGTTCTTC
>NA|few|TRBV29-1|TRBJ2-5
CSVGLKGPETQYF
TGCAGCGTTGGGCTAAAGGGCCCAGAGACCCAGTACTTC
>TRBD1|once|TRBV5-1|TRBJ2-7
CASSLVTSGAGGREQYF
TGCGCCAGCAGCTTGGTGACGTCCGGGGCAGGGGGTCGGGAGCAGTACTTC
>NA|NA|TRBV27|TRBJ1-4
CASSEGFTNEKLFF
TGTGCCAGCAGTGAGGGATTTACTAATGAAAAACTGTTTTTT
>NA|few|TRBV29-1|TRBJ2-5
CSVADSFQETQYF
TGCAGCGTTGCAGACAGCTTTCAAGAGACCCAGTACTTC
>NA|NA|TRBV29-1|TRBJ2-4
CSVEGRGRNIQYF
TGCAGCGTTGAAGGACGGGGACGGAACATTCAGTACTTC
>NA|NA|TRBV27|TRBJ2-3
CASSRPREVRTDTQYF
TGTGCCAGCAGTCGCCCCCGAGAGGTTAGGACAGATACGCAGTATTTT
>TRBD1|NA|TRBV7-8|TRBJ1-5
CASTPGQGVRPQHF
TGTGCCAGCACCCCGGGACAGGGAGTCCGGCCCCAGCATTTT